The next 9 T cell receptor beta chains were all read from a single sample in a study of Ad26.COV2.S vaccination and SARS-CoV-2 variants. Measured with immunoSEQ multiplex PCR; TCRdb has only the in-frame clones, and not every one. Altogether roughly 460,000 clones are present, nearly 90% being singletons, with the ten largest covering around 1.6%. Treatment of the sample: 15 to 20 received Ad26.COV2.S at low or high dose, single or two shots; roughly five received placebo; per-sample allocation not given. Day 63 after the first vaccine or placebo injection was the time point for sampling. This sample comprised peripheral blood, obtained in a trial of Ad26.COV2.S vaccine versus placebo. All receptors derive from a person aged 18-65 years who received the Ad26.COV2.S COVID-19 vaccine or a placebo.

This rearrangement joins TRBV30 to TRBJ2-7, with TRBD1 identical over 9 bases. The J segment lost 1 base and the V segment lost 4 bases, leaving 5 bases of the junction unmatched. This CDR3 contains 14 residues. Germline CDR1 reads GTSNPN; CDR2 reads SVGIG (reference sequence). This CDR3 is CAWTRQGGSYEQYF. In DNA, the CDR3 is TGTGCCTGGACTAGACAGGGGGGGTCCTACGAGCAGTACTTC.

The chain links TRBV30 to TRBJ1-5; unclear D gene. This CDR3 has 13 residues. Germline CDR1 GTSNPN, CDR2 SVGIG (reference sequence). Trimming left V 1 base short and J 4 bases short, with 8 bases between. In DNA form, the CDR3 reads TGTGCCTGGAGTGGTCCAGGAAATCAGCCCCAGCATTTT. It codes for CAWSGPGNQPQHF.

The V and J genes are TRBV9 and TRBJ1-1; 7 bases align to TRBD1. J was trimmed by 1 base and V by 4 bases; bases with no gene match: 4. The CDR3 loop spans 14 amino acids. Germline CDR1 SGDLS, CDR2 YYNGEE. CDR3 nucleotide sequence: TGTGCCAGCAGCCCAAGACAGGGGAACACTGAAGCTTTCTTT. It is translated as CASSPRQGNTEAFF.

The chain has TRBV6-5 and TRBJ2-7; 13 bases align to TRBD2. The CDR3 is 15 residues long. Per the germline V gene, CDR1 is MNHEY and CDR2 is SVGAGI. The junction had 4 bases not matched to a gene; V was cut back by 5 bases and J by 3 bases. In DNA form, the CDR3 reads TGTGCCAGCAGTCTGACTAGCGGGAGGTTCTACGAGCAGTACTTC. This translates into CASSLTSGRFYEQYF.

This chain uses TRBV27 with TRBJ2-7, with 7 bases aligning to TRBD1. Germline CDR1 reads MNHEY; CDR2 reads SMNVEV (reference sequence). The CDR3 length is 14 residues. The V segment lost 4 bases and the J segment 3 bases; nucleotides outside the gene matches: 6. Here the CDR3 DNA reads TGTGCCAGCAGTTCATCGGACAGGTTCTACGAGCAGTACTTC. It is translated as CASSSSDRFYEQYF.

The rearrangement uses TRBV12-3 or TRBV12-4 and TRBJ2-5; D might be TRBD2 (5 bases). Between the trimmed V and J ends, which lost 5 bases and 2 bases, there was a span of 9 bases. The length of the CDR3 is 13 residues. CDR3 nucleotide sequence: TGTGCCAGCAGTGTGGGAGTACAAGAGACCCAGTACTTC. It is translated as CASSVGVQETQYF.

The CDR3 sequence is CASSLQGTSQREQFF. CDR3 in DNA: TGTGCCAGCAGTCTCCAGGGGACTAGCCAGCGTGAGCAGTTCTTC. The chain uses TRBV28 and TRBJ2-1, with 9 nucleotides matching TRBD2. CDR1 is MDHEN, CDR2 SYDVKM, per germline. J was trimmed by 9 bases and V by 5 bases; bases with no gene match: 11. The CDR3 runs 15 residues.

The V and J genes are TRBV11-2 and TRBJ2-1; 7 bases map to TRBD1. The CDR3 loop spans 17 amino acids. J was trimmed by 7 bases and V by 5 bases; bases with no gene match: 17. The germline CDR1 and CDR2 sequences are SGHAT and FQNNGV. Written as DNA, the CDR3 is TGTGCCAGCAGCCGATCGACAGGGTCCCTTGGTAGGAATGAGCAGTTCTTC. Translation gives CASSRSTGSLGRNEQFF.

V and J are TRBV30 and TRBJ2-3; D remains unclear. The V gene's germline CDR1 is GTSNPN and CDR2 SVGIG (reference sequence). The CDR3 length is 14 residues. V dropped 3 bases and J dropped 5 bases, with 15 bases sitting between them. CDR3: CAWRNTVGKDTQYF. DNA of the CDR3: TGTGCCTGGAGGAATACGGTGGGAAAAGATACGCAGTATTTT.